This T cell receptor beta chain was sequenced during a study of beta chain features in type 1 diabetes. Cells sorted by CD45RO/CCR7/CD25/CD127/CD95/CD27 comprised CD4+ naive, central memory, regulatory and stem cell-like memory cells. Purity above 98% was achieved in all sorted populations. The whole isolated RNA underwent reverse transcription, so sequencing captured expressed TCRB transcripts. Method: immunoSEQ multiplex PCR; TCRdb's copy keeps in-frame clones and lacks some. The table records 93,000 or so clones, 25% to 30% of them present only once. Germline V lookup: CDR1 MNHNS, CDR2 SASEGT. V shed 6 bases, J shed 8 bases, and the junction held 5 bases outside the gene matches. The CDR3 extends over 12 amino acids. Broader study findings: Significant though moderate, a shortening of TCRB CDR3s appeared in all four CD4+ subsets of Type 1 diabetes patients. Compared to healthy donors, patients appeared to have naive, central memory and Treg TCRB repertoires that were more alike.

Concerning this clone: Its antigen is currently unknown.

The chain couples TRBV6-1 to TRBJ2-3; 7 positions match TRBD2. Sequencing was carried out using central memory CD4+ T cells from blood. This clonotype originated in a woman younger than 30 with type 1 diabetes. The CDR3 nucleotides are TGTGCCAGCAGCACTAGCGTGGGTACGCAGTATTTT. It is translated as CASSTSVGTQYF.